Listed below are T cell receptor beta chains from one sample, sequenced in a study of control samples from healthy donors and cancer patients. TCRdb's table, derived via immunoSEQ multiplex PCR, lists solely in-frame clones and lacks some. The data contain some 80,000 clones, roughly 90% of them seen just once; the ten biggest clones take up approximately 6%. Sequences were obtained from blood. These receptors were obtained from a man in his forties or fifties in good health. Each CDR3 is given with its conserved first and last residue. Each record gives: V gene, clone size, J gene, D gene, CDR3 DNA, CDR3 protein. The D gene is left open where the match is weak. Size values are once, few and many counts, or a class for expanded clones, and some rows have none.

TRBV19	.	TRBJ2-4	TRBD1	TGTGCCAGTAGTATCTCAGGGGGCCGGCGGCGGAACATTCAGTACTTC	CASSISGGRRRNIQYF
TRBV2	.	TRBJ1-2	.	TGTGCCAGCAGACCCGGACAGACCTTCTATGGCTACACCTTC	CASRPGQTFYGYTF
TRBV5-5	.	TRBJ1-5	.	TGTGCCAGCAGCTTGAGTGGATCCAATCAGCCCCAGCATTTT	CASSLSGSNQPQHF
TRBV5-6	.	TRBJ1-2	TRBD1	TGTGCCAGCAGCTCACTGGACAGGATCTATGGCTACACCTTC	CASSSLDRIYGYTF
TRBV7-9	.	TRBJ2-3	.	TGTGCCAGCAGCTCCCCAGTTGGGCAAACGGGGACAGATACGCAGTATTTT	CASSSPVGQTGTDTQYF
TRBV7-3	.	TRBJ2-1	TRBD2	TGTGCCAGCAGCTTAACGCGTTGGGGCAGCGGGGATCTTCGGGAGCAGTTCTTC	CASSLTRWGSGDLREQFF
TRBV2	.	TRBJ1-5	.	TGTGCCAGCAGTGAGGGGTCTTACAAGCCCCAGCATTTT	CASSEGSYKPQHF
TRBV6-5	.	TRBJ2-7	.	TGTGCCAGCAAAGGCACCTCCTACGAGCAGTACTTC	CASKGTSYEQYF
TRBV5-6	once	TRBJ1-5	.	TGTGCCAGCAGCTGGGGGTTTGAGGGCAATCAGCCCCAGCATTTT	CASSWGFEGNQPQHF
TRBV15	.	TRBJ1-6	TRBD1	TGTGCCACCAGCCAAGGGGGCATTAGGAATTCACCCCTCCACTTT	CATSQGGIRNSPLHF
TRBV7-3	.	TRBJ2-6	.	TGTGCCAGCAGCTTAGGGTCGGGGCTCTCTGGGGCCAACGTCCTGACTTTC	CASSLGSGLSGANVLTF
TRBV6-5	.	TRBJ1-2	.	TGTGCCAGCAGCTCTGGACGGAGCTATGGCTACACCTTC	CASSSGRSYGYTF
TRBV19	.	TRBJ1-2	.	TGTGCCAGTAGTATAAGCGAGATCAGTGATTGGGAATATGGCTACACCTTC	CASSISEISDWEYGYTF
TRBV5-1	.	TRBJ2-1	TRBD1	TGCGCCAGCAGCTTCGGGACAGAACGCTCCTACAATGAGCAGTTCTTC	CASSFGTERSYNEQFF
TRBV27	.	TRBJ2-7	TRBD1	TGTGCCAGCAGTTCAGGACAGGGGCTATACTACGAGCAGTACTTC	CASSSGQGLYYEQYF
TRBV4-1	.	TRBJ1-2	.	TGCGCCAGCAGCCAAGATTCCCGCGACACTTCTAACTATGGCTACACCTTC	CASSQDSRDTSNYGYTF
TRBV5-6	.	TRBJ1-3	.	TGTGCCAGCAGCGCAACTCCGGGACCCGGAGGGGACACCATATATTTT	CASSATPGPGGDTIYF
TRBV7-8	.	TRBJ2-5	.	TGTGCCAGCAGCTTAGGACAGAGAGAGACCCAGTACTTC	CASSLGQRETQYF
TRBV5-5	.	TRBJ1-1	TRBD1	TGTGCCAGCAGCCTCTTTGACAGGGTCACTGAAGCTTTCTTT	CASSLFDRVTEAFF
TRBV10-3	few	TRBJ1-4	TRBD1	TGTGCCATCAGTGAACAGGGGGCAGGAAAACTGTTTTTT	CAISEQGAGKLFF
TRBV10-3	.	TRBJ2-7	.	TGTGCCACCCGGCCTTGGCAGGGCTACGAGCAGTACTTC	CATRPWQGYEQYF
TRBV15	.	TRBJ1-1	.	TGTGCCACCAGCAGAGTAGGGGGGCTCGGGGCTTTCTTT	CATSRVGGLGAFF
TRBV10-3	.	TRBJ1-2	.	TGTGCCATCAGCGTGAGAAGAGGGGAAGGCTATGGCTACACCTTC	CAISVRRGEGYGYTF
TRBV5-1	.	TRBJ1-2	.	TGCGCCAGCAGCTTAGGAGGTATAAGAGCAAGCTATGGCTACACCTTC	CASSLGGIRASYGYTF
TRBV6-6	.	TRBJ1-2	.	TGTGCCAGCAGTTACTCTGGGCAGGTACATGGCTACACCTTC	CASSYSGQVHGYTF
TRBV30	.	TRBJ1-2	TRBD1	TGTGCCTGGACGGGCCAGGGGGCTTTCAGCGGCTACACCTTC	CAWTGQGAFSGYTF
TRBV19	.	TRBJ2-2	TRBD1	TGTGCCAGTAGACCGGGACAGAAAGGAGGTTCCGGGGAGCTGTTTTTT	CASRPGQKGGSGELFF
TRBV7-9	.	TRBJ2-1	TRBD2	TGTGCCAGCAGCCACCCCCGGGGGGGTAGCTCCTACAATGAGCAGTTCTTC	CASSHPRGGSSYNEQFF
TRBV7-6	.	TRBJ1-6	TRBD1	TGTGCCAGCAGCTTAGGGAACAGGGGTGGCTATTCACCCCTCCACTTT	CASSLGNRGGYSPLHF
TRBV19	.	TRBJ1-1	.	TGTGCCAGTAGTATGTATGAGGGCATTGGGATGAACACTGAAGCTTTCTTT	CASSMYEGIGMNTEAFF
TRBV7-3	few	TRBJ2-1	.	TGTGCCAGCAGCCTAGGGGCAGGCTCCTACAATGAGCAGTTCTTC	CASSLGAGSYNEQFF
TRBV3-1/TRBV3-2	.	TRBJ1-5	.	TGTGCCAGCAGCCAATTGGGGTGGATTCAGCCCCAGCATTTT	CASSQLGWIQPQHF
TRBV7-9	.	TRBJ2-3	.	TGTGCCAGCAGCCCGCGACTAGTATCAGATACGCAGTATTTT	CASSPRLVSDTQYF
TRBV27	.	TRBJ1-2	TRBD1	TGTGCCAGCAGTTCGTTCGACAGGGCCGGGGGCTACACCTTC	CASSSFDRAGGYTF
TRBV2	.	TRBJ1-1	.	TGTGCCAGCACCCAGACAGGCGGCACTGAAGCTTTCTTT	CASTQTGGTEAFF
TRBV5-1	.	TRBJ2-7	.	TGCGCCAGCAGCTTGGGCAGAACCTACGAGCAGTACTTC	CASSLGRTYEQYF
TRBV3-1/TRBV3-2	once	TRBJ2-3	.	TGTGCCAGCAGCCCTCGGACAGTCACAGATACGCAGTATTTT	CASSPRTVTDTQYF
TRBV9	.	TRBJ1-1	TRBD1	TGTGCCAGCAGCGCCCAACCGGGACAGGGGGTACTAATGAACACTGAAGCTTTCTTT	CASSAQPGQGVLMNTEAFF
TRBV5-1	.	TRBJ1-2	.	TGCGCCAGCAGCTCCCAGGCCCCAAACTATGGCTACACCTTC	CASSSQAPNYGYTF
TRBV7-2	.	TRBJ2-7	.	TGTGCCAGCAGCTCTCTAGGAGGCGAGCAGTACTTC	CASSSLGGEQYF
TRBV30	.	TRBJ2-3	.	TGTGCCTGGAGTCGGGACTTGACGAGCCCAGATACGCAGTATTTT	CAWSRDLTSPDTQYF
TRBV19	.	TRBJ1-2	.	TGTGCCAGTAGTCTCCAGCTAGAGAGTGGCTACACCTTC	CASSLQLESGYTF
TRBV9	.	TRBJ1-4	TRBD1	TGTGCCAGCAAGGGGGCCGGCGAAAAACTGTTTTTT	CASKGAGEKLFF
TRBV6-5	.	TRBJ2-5	TRBD1	TGTGCCAGCAAAACGGACAGGGTCGGTCAAGAGACCCAGTACTTC	CASKTDRVGQETQYF
TRBV3-1/TRBV3-2	.	TRBJ1-1	.	TGTGCCAGCAGCCAAGGCCTACAGGGTGAAGCTTTCTTT	CASSQGLQGEAFF
TRBV9	.	TRBJ1-2	.	TGTGCCAGCAGCGTAGGTAGAGGTGGCTACACCTTC	CASSVGRGGYTF
TRBV6-5	once	TRBJ2-7	TRBD2	TGTGCCAGCAGTTCGACTAGCGGACTATACGAGCAGTACTTC	CASSSTSGLYEQYF
TRBV5-1	.	TRBJ1-1	.	TGCGCCAGCAGCTTGGTGGAGGGTGGGACTGAAGCTTTCTTT	CASSLVEGGTEAFF
TRBV5-1	.	TRBJ2-1	.	TGCGCCAGCAGCTTGGTTCCCGCGGAAAGCTCCTACAATGAGCAGTTCTTC	CASSLVPAESSYNEQFF
TRBV29-1	.	TRBJ1-3	.	TGCAGCGTTGAAGGAGGAACTGGAAACACCATATATTTT	CSVEGGTGNTIYF
TRBV4-1	.	TRBJ2-2	.	TGCGCCAGCAGCCACCCCGATTGGGGAGTTGTCGACACCGGGGAGCTGTTTTTT	CASSHPDWGVVDTGELFF
TRBV6-5	.	TRBJ2-3	.	TGTGCCAGCAGTCTGACTAGTAGCACAGATACGCAGTATTTT	CASSLTSSTDTQYF
TRBV6-1	.	TRBJ1-5	.	TGTGCCAGCAGTGAGATATTTGATCAGCCCCAGCATTTT	CASSEIFDQPQHF
TRBV5-6	.	TRBJ1-2	.	TGTGCCAGCACCAAGGAAGACTATGGCTACACCTTC	CASTKEDYGYTF
TRBV19	.	TRBJ1-5	TRBD1	TGTGCCAGTAGTATGGGACAGGGCAGGCAGCCCCAGCATTTT	CASSMGQGRQPQHF